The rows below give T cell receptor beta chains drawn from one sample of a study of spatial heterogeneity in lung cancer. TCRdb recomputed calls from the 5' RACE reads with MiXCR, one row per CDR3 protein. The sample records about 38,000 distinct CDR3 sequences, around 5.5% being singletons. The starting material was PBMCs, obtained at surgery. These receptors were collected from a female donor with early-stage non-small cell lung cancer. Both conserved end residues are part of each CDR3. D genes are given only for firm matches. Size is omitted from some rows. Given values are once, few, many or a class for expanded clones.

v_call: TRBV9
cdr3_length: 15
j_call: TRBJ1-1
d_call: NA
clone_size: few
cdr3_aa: CASSEGGRAASEAFF
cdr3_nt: TGTGCCAGCAGCGAGGGAGGGCGGGCCGCCTCTGAAGCTTTCTTT

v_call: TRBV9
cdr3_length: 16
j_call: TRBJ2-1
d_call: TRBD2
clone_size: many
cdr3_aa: CASSFTGGPSYNEQFF
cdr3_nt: TGTGCCAGCAGCTTTACGGGGGGGCCGTCATACAATGAGCAGTTCTTC

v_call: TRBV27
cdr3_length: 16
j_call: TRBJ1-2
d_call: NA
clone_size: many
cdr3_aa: CASTSRNKGFNYGYTF
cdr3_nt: TGTGCCAGCACTTCTCGCAACAAAGGATTTAACTATGGCTACACCTTC

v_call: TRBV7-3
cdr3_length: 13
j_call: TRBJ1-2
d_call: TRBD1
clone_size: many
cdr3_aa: CASSPTGGDGYTF
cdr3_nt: TGTGCCAGCAGTCCGACAGGGGGCGATGGCTACACCTTC

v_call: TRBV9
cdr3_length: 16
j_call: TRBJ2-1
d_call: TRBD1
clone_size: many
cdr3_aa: CASSVRGWDRGFEQFF
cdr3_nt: TGTGCCAGCAGCGTAAGGGGGTGGGACAGGGGCTTTGAGCAGTTCTTC

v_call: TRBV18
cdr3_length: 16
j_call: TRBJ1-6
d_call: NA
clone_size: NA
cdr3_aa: CASSPPYAGINSPLHF
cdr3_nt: TGTGCCAGCTCACCACCTTACGCCGGAATTAATTCACCCCTCCACTTT

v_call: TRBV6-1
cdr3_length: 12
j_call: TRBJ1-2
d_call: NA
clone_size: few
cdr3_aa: CASSERAMGYTF
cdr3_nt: TGTGCCAGCAGTGAAAGGGCGATGGGCTACACCTTC

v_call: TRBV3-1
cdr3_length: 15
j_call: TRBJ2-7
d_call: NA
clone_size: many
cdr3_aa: CASSQGTLLWHEQYF
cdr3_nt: TGTGCCAGCAGCCAAGGGACGTTGTTGTGGCACGAGCAGTACTTC

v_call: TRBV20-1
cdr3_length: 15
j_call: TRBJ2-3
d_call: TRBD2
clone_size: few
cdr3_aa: CSASGALAGTDTQYF
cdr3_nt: TGCAGTGCGAGTGGTGCACTAGCGGGGACAGATACGCAGTATTTT

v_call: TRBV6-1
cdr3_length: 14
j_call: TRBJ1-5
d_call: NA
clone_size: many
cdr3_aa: CASSRPGHNQPQHF
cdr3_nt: TGTGCCAGCAGCCGTCCCGGGCACAATCAGCCCCAGCATTTT

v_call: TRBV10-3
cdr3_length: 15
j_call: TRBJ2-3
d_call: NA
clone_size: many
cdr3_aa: CAIRGDGASTDTQYF
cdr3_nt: TGTGCCATCAGAGGAGACGGTGCTAGCACAGATACGCAGTATTTT

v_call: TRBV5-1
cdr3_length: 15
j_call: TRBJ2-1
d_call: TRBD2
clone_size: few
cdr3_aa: CASSSNGGAVTEQFF
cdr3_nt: TGCGCCAGCAGCAGCAACGGGGGGGCCGTCACTGAGCAGTTCTTC

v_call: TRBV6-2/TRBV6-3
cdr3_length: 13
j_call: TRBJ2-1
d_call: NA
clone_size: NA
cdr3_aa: CASSYIHGGEQFF
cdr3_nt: TGTGCCAGCAGTTACATCCACGGGGGTGAGCAGTTCTTC

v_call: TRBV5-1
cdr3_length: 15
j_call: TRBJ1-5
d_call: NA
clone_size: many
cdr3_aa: CASSLGGTSNQPQHF
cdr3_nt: TGCGCCAGCAGCTTGGGAGGGACAAGTAATCAGCCCCAGCATTTT

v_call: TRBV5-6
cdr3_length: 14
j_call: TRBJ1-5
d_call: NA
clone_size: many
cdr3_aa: CASSLSRGNQPQHF
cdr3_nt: TGTGCCAGCAGCTTGAGCCGGGGCAATCAGCCCCAGCATTTT

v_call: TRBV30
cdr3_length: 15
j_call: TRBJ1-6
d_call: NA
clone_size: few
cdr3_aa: CAWNPGALGNSPLHF
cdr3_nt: TGTGCCTGGAACCCAGGGGCTCTTGGAAATTCACCCCTCCACTTT

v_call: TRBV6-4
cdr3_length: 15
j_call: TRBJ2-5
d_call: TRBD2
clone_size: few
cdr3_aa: CASSELAGAQETQYF
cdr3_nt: TGTGCCAGCAGTGAACTAGCGGGGGCCCAAGAGACCCAGTACTTC

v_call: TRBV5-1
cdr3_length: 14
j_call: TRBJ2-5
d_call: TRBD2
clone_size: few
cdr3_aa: CASSLEGLAEAQYF
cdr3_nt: TGCGCCAGCAGCTTGGAGGGACTAGCAGAGGCCCAGTACTTC

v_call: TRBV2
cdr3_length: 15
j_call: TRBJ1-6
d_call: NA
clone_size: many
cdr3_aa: CASREQSSYNSPLHF
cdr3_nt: TGTGCCAGCAGGGAACAGAGCTCCTATAATTCACCCCTCCACTTT

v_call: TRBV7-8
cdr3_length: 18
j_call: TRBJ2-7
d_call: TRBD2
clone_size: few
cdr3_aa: CASSFPGLAGGSAYEQYF
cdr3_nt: TGTGCCAGCAGCTTCCCGGGACTAGCGGGGGGTTCCGCCTACGAGCAGTACTTC

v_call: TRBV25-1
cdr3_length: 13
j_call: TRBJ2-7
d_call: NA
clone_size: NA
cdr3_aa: CASSRDSGYEQYF
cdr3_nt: TGTGCCAGCAGTAGGGACTCGGGCTACGAGCAGTACTTC

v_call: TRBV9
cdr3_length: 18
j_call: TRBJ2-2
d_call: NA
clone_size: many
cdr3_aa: CASSPIPGGRGDTGELFF
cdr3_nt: TGTGCCAGCAGCCCGATCCCCGGGGGGCGGGGAGACACCGGGGAGCTGTTTTTT

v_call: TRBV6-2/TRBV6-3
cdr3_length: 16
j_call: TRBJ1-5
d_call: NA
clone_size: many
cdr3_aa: CASSQRGAPENQPQHF
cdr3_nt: TGTGCCAGCAGTCAACGAGGGGCTCCGGAGAATCAGCCCCAGCATTTT

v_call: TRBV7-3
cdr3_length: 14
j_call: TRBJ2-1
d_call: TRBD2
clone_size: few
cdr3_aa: CASSSTSGDNEQFF
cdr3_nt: TGTGCCAGCAGCTCAACTAGCGGGGACAATGAGCAGTTCTTC

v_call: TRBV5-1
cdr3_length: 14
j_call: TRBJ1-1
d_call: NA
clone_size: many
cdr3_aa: CASSPQVGRTEAFF
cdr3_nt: TGCGCCAGCAGCCCCCAGGTGGGTCGGACTGAAGCTTTCTTT

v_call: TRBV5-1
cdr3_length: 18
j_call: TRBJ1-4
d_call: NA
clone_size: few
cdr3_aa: CASSPSTESLATNEKLFF
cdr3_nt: TGCGCCAGCAGCCCTTCGACAGAGAGTCTTGCAACTAATGAAAAACTGTTTTTT

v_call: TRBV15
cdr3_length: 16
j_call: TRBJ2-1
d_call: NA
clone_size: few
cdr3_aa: CATSRDQASVNNEQFF
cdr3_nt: TGTGCCACCAGCAGAGATCAGGCTAGCGTCAACAATGAGCAGTTCTTC

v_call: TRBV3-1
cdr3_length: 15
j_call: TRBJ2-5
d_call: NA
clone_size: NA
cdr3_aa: CASSQVEGFQETQYF
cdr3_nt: TGTGCCAGCAGCCAAGTAGAGGGGTTCCAAGAGACCCAGTACTTC

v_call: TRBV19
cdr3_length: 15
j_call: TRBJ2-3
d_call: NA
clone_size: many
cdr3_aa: CASRFLRGGADTQYF
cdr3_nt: TGTGCCAGTAGATTCCTGCGTGGTGGTGCAGATACGCAGTATTTT

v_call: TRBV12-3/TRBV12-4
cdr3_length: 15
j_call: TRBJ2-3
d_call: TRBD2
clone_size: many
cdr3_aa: CASSSGGAGTDTQYF
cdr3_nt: TGTGCCAGCAGTTCCGGGGGGGCGGGCACAGATACGCAGTATTTT

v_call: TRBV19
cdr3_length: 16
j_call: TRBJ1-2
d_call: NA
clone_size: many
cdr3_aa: CASSIKASRQNYGYTF
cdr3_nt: TGTGCCAGTAGTATAAAGGCATCGAGACAGAACTATGGCTACACCTTC

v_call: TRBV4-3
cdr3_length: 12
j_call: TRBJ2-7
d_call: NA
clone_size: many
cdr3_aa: CASRHSSYEQYF
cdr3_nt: TGCGCCAGCAGGCACAGCTCCTACGAGCAGTACTTC

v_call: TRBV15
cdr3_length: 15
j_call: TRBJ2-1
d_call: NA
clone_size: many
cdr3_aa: CATSRGGGPYNEQFF
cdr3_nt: TGTGCCACCAGCAGAGGGGGAGGCCCCTACAATGAGCAGTTCTTC

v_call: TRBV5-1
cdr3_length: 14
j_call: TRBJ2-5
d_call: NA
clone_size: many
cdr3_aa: CASALWGSQETQYF
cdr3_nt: TGCGCCAGCGCCTTATGGGGCAGCCAAGAGACCCAGTACTTC

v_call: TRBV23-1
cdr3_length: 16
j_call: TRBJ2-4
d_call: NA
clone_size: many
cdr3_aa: CASSQSMDNRKNIQYF
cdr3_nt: TGCGCCAGCAGTCAATCGATGGACAACCGCAAAAACATTCAGTACTTC